Here is one T cell receptor beta chain with its context. As yet, its antigen is unknown. The data derive from a study of cytomegalovirus exposure and HLA in healthy donors. Profiling relied on immunoSEQ multiplex PCR, and the TCRdb table lists in-frame clones only, not all of them. The sample has over 150,000 clones; 86% are singletons. Study-level points and caveats: The tendency of first-cohort TCR clusters to co-occur in the 90 to 150 validation repertoires was the finding of a later analysis.

The sequencing sample was made of PBMCs. The clonotype comes from a woman younger than 35 in good health and CMV-seronegative.

CDR3 nucleotide sequence: TGCGCCAGCAGTCGGAACAGCTACAATCAGCCCCAGCATTTT. Residues: CASSRNSYNQPQHF. The chain carries TRBV23-1 and TRBJ1-5; no clear D gene. TRBV23-1 carries the ORF label, with uncertain function. V was pared by 4 bases and J by 3 bases, with 10 bases between. This CDR3 has 14 amino acids.